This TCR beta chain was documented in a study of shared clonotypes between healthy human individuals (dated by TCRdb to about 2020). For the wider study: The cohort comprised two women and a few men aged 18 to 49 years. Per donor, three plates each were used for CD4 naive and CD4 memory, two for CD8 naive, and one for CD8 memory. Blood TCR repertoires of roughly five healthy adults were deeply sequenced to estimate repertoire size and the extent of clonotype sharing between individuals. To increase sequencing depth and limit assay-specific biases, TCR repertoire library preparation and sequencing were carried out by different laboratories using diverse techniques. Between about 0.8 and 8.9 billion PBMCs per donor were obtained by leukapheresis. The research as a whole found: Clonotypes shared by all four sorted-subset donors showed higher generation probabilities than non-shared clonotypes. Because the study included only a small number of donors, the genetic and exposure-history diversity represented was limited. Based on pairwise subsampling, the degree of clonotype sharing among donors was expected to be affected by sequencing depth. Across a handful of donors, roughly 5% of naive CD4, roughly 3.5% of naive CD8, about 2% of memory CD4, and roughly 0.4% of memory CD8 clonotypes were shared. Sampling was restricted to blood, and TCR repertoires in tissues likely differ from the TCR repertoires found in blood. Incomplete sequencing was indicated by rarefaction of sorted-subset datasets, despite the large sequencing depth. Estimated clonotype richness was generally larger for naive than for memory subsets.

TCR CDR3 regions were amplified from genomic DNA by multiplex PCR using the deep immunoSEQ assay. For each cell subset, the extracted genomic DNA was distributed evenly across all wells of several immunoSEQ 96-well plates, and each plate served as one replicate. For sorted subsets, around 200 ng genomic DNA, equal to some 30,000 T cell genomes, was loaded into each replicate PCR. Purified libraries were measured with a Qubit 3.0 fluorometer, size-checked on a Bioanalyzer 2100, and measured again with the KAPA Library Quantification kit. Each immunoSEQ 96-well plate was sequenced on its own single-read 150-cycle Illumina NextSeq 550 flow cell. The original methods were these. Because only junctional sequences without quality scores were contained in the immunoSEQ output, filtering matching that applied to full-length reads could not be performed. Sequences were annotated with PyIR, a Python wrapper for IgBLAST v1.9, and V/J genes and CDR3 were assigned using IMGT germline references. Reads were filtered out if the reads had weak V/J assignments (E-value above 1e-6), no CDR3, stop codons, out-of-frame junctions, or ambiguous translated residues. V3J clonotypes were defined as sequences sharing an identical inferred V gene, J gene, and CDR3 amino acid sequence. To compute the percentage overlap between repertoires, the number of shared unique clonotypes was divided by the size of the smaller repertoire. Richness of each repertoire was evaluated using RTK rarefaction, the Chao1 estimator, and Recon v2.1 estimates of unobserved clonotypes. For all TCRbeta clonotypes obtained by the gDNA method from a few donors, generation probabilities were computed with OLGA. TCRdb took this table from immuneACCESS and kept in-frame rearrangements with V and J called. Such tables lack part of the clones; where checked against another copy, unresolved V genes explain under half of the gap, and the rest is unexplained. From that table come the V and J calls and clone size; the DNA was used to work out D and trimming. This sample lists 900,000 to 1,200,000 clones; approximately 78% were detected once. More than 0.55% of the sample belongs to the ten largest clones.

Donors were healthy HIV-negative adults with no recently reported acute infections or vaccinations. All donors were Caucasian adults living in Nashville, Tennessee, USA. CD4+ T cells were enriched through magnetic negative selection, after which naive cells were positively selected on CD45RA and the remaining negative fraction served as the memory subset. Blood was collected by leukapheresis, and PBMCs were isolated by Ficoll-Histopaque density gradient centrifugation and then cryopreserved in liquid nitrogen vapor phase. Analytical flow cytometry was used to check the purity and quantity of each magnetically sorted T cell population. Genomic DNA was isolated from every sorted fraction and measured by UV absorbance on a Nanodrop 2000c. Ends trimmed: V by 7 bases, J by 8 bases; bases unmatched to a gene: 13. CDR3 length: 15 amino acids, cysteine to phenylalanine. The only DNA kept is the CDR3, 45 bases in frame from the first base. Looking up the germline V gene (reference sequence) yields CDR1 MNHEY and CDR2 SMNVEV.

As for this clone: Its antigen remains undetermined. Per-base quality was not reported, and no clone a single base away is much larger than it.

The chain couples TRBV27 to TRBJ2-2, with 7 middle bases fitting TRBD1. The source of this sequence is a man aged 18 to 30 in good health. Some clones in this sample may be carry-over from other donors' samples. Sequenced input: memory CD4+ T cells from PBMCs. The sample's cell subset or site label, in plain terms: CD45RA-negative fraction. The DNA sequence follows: TGTGCCAGCACTAGGGGGCGACCTGGAGGAGGGGAGCTGTTTTTT. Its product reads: CASTRGRPGGGELFF.